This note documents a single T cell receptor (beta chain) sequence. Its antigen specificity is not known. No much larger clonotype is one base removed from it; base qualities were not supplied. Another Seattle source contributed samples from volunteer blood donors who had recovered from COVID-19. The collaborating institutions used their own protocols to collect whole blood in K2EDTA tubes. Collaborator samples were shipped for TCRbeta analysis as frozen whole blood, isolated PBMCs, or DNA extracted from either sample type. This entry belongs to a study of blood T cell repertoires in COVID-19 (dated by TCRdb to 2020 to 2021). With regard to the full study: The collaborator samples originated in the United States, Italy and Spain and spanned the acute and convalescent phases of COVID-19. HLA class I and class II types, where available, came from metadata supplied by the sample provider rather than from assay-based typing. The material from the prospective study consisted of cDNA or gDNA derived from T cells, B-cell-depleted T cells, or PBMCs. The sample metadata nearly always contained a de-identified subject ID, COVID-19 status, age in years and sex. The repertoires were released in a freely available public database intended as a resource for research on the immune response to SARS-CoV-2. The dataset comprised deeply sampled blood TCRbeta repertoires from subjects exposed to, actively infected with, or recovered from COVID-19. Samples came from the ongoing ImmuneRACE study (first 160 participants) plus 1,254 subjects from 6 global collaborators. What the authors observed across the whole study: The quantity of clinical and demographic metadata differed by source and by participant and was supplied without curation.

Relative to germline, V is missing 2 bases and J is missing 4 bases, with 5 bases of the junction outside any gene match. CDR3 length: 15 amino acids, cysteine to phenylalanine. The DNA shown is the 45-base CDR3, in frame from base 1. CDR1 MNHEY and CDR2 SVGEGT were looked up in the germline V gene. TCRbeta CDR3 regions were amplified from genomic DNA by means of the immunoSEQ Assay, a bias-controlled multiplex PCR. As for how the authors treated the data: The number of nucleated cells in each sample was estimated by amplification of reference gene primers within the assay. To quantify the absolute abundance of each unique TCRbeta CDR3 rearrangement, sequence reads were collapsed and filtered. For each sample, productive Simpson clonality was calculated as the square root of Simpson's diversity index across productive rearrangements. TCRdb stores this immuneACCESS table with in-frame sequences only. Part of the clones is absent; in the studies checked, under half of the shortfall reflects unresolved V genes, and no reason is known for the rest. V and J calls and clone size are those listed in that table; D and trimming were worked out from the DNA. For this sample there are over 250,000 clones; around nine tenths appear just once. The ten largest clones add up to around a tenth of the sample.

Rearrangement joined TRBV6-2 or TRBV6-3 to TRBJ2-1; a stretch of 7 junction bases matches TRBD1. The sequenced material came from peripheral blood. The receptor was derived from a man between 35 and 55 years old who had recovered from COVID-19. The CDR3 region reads CASSYEGQPYNEQFF. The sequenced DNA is TGTGCCAGCAGTTACGAGGGACAGCCGTACAATGAGCAGTTCTTC.